The 10 T cell receptor beta chains below come from one sample, sequenced in a study of CD8 T cells in ankylosing spondylitis. TCRdb fed the 5' RACE reads into MiXCR, producing one record per CDR3 protein. This table holds tens of thousands of distinct CDR3 sequences, approximately 2.6% found once. Sequenced material: blood, either unsorted or a sorted T cell fraction (not recorded which). All receptors come from a male donor with ankylosing spondylitis or in good health (not recorded which).

This clonotype occurred many times. The rearrangement uses TRBV9 and TRBJ2-7, with 10 nucleotides matching TRBD1. The CDR3 contains 14 residues. Germline V gives CDR1 SGDLS, CDR2 YYNGEE. V was clipped by 5 bases and J by 4 bases; unmatched bases: 6. The CDR3 spells CASSFRTGGYEQYF. The CDR3, as DNA: TGTGCCAGCAGTTTCAGGACAGGGGGTTACGAGCAGTACTTC.

This clonotype was seen at least ten times. The chain joins TRBV9 to TRBJ2-1; tentative D call: TRBD1 (6 bases). This CDR3 has 13 amino acids. Trimming removed 0 bases from V and 10 bases from J, with 11 bases in between. CDR1 and CDR2 from the germline V gene are SGDLS and YYNGEE. For the CDR3, the DNA is TGTGCCAGCAGCGTAGCTTTGGGGACAGAGCAGTTCTTC. Its protein is CASSVALGTEQFF. The whole variable domain, remainder taken from reference TRBV9 and TRBJ2-1, is DSGVTQTPKHLITATGQRVTLRCSPRSGDLSVYWYQQSLDQGLQFLIQYYNGEERAKGNILERFSAQQFPDLHSELNLSSLELGDSALYFCASSVALGTEQFFGPGTRLTVL.

This clonotype was observed many times. This chain joins TRBV9 and TRBJ2-4, with D tentatively TRBD1 (6 bases). Germline V gene data show CDR1 as SGDLS and CDR2 as YYNGEE. V was shortened by 0 bases and J by 0 bases, with 13 bases between the two germline ends. There are 17 residues in the CDR3. This CDR3 reads CASSVVGTPGAKNIQYF. DNA for the CDR3: TGTGCCAGCAGCGTAGTCGGGACACCCGGAGCCAAAAACATTCAGTACTTC.

This clonotype is categorized as medium-sized (0.01 to 0.1%). The V gene is TRBV9, the J gene TRBJ2-3; 7 bases map to TRBD2. CDR1 is SGDLS, CDR2 YYNGEE, per germline. Germline trimming cut 2 bases from V and 1 base from J; bases unmatched to any gene: 1. This CDR3 spans 14 amino acids. CDR3 coding DNA: TGTGCCAGCAGCGTTCTAGCGGGCACAGATACGCAGTATTTT. It codes for CASSVLAGTDTQYF.

There are many counts of this clonotype. The V and J genes are TRBV9 and TRBJ2-7; no definite D call. The germline gives CDR1 SGDLS, CDR2 YYNGEE. V lost 0 bases and J 5 bases, leaving 18 bases between the germline ends. The CDR3 is 16 residues long. Here the CDR3 reads CASSVASSQEGDEQYF. The CDR3 DNA is TGTGCCAGCAGCGTAGCTTCCAGCCAGGAAGGAGACGAGCAGTACTTC.

This clonotype was observed many times. The rearrangement uses TRBV9 and TRBJ2-1; 10 bases are shared with TRBD2. CDR3 length: 16 residues. Per germline, CDR1 SGDLS and CDR2 YYNGEE. The trim removed 3 bases at V and 4 bases at J, leaving 7 bases unmatched. The CDR3 nucleotides are TGTGCCAGCAGCGCCACAACTAGCGGGGCTTACAATGAGCAGTTCTTC. Protein: CASSATTSGAYNEQFF.

This clonotype was detected ten times or more. V gene TRBV9 combines with J gene TRBJ2-2, with 9 bases fitting TRBD1. Germline CDR1 is SGDLS and CDR2 is YYNGEE. This CDR3 is built from 13 residues. V trimming: 5 bases; J trimming: 7 bases; junction bases outside the gene matches: 3. This CDR3 reads CASRGTGIGELFF. CDR3 coding DNA: TGTGCCAGCAGAGGGACAGGGATCGGGGAGCTGTTTTTT.

This clonotype was seen ten or more times. The V and J genes are TRBV9 and TRBJ2-2; weak D call: TRBD2 (5 bases). The CDR3 consists of 16 residues. Germline V gene lookup returns CDR1 SGDLS and CDR2 YYNGEE. V was shortened by 0 bases and J by 1 base, with 10 bases between the two germline ends. CDR3 sequence reads: CASSVDPGGNTGELFF. The DNA for the CDR3 is TGTGCCAGCAGCGTAGACCCCGGAGGGAACACCGGGGAGCTGTTTTTT.

This clonotype was observed many times. CDR3 sequence (DNA): TGTGCCAGCAGCGTAGGCTGGTTTGGCACCGGGGAGCTGTTTTTT. Protein: CASSVGWFGTGELFF. The rearrangement links TRBV9 to TRBJ2-2; D is uncertain. This CDR3 is built from 15 residues. V was trimmed by 0 bases and J by 4 bases, leaving 10 bases between them. Germline values: CDR1 SGDLS, CDR2 YYNGEE. Full variable domain (missing parts from reference TRBV9 and TRBJ2-2): DSGVTQTPKHLITATGQRVTLRCSPRSGDLSVYWYQQSLDQGLQFLIQYYNGEERAKGNILERFSAQQFPDLHSELNLSSLELGDSALYFCASSVGWFGTGELFFGEGSRLTVL.

Ten or more counts support this clonotype. The V call is TRBV9, the J call TRBJ2-3; D is possibly TRBD1 (6 bases). Per the germline V gene, CDR1 is SGDLS and CDR2 is YYNGEE. The length of the CDR3 is 15 residues. The V gene lost 2 bases and the J gene lost 11 bases, with 21 bases spanning the gap. The DNA for the CDR3 is TGTGCCAGCAGCGTCGTCGGACAGAGTAGGATGGGGCAGTATTTT. This gives the protein CASSVVGQSRMGQYF.